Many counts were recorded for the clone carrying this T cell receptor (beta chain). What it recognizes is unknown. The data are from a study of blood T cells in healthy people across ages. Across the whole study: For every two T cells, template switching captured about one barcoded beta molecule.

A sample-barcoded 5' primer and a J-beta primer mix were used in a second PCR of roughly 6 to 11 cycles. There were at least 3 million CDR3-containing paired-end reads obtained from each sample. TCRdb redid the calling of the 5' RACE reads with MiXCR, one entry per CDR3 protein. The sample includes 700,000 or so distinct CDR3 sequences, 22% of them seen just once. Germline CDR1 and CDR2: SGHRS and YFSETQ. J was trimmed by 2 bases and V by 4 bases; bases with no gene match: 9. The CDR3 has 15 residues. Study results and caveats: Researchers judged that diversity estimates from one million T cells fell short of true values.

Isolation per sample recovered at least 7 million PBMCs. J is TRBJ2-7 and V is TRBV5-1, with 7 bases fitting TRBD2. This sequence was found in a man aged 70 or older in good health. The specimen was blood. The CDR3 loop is CASSLSGTNTYEQYF. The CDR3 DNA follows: TGCGCCAGCAGCCTCTCCGGGACTAATACCTACGAGCAGTACTTC.